Detailed here is one TCR beta chain. This entry belongs to a study of blood T cell repertoires in COVID-19. Losses at the gene ends were 4 bases for V and 2 bases for J; bases not matched to a gene: 3. The CDR3 is made up of 16 amino acids. Germline assignment: CDR1 SGHDT and CDR2 YYEEEE. Clones were read by immunoSEQ multiplex PCR, and TCRdb kept only the in-frame ones, dropping some. The sample lists roughly 400,000 clones; approximately 93% were seen once. This clonotype was obtained from a woman aged 40 to 50 who had been exposed to COVID-19. This chain connects TRBV5-6 to TRBJ2-3, with 14 positions matching TRBD2. Sequencing was done on a sample of PBMCs or T cells enriched from blood (not recorded which). The CDR3 coding sequence is TGTGCCAGCAGCGAGGGACTAGCGGGGGACACAGATACGCAGTATTTT. Its protein is CASSEGLAGDTDTQYF.